This TCR beta chain was captured in a study of T cell repertoires in cytomegalovirus infection. The CDR3 length is 19 residues. Germline lookup yields CDR1 SGHAT and CDR2 FQNNGV. V was clipped by 5 bases and J by 2 bases; unmatched bases: 17. TCRdb analysed the reads with MiXCR anew, one entry per CDR3 protein. The sample shows 400,000 to 550,000 distinct CDR3 sequences, over 9% of them seen only once. The sample consisted of PBMCs. J is TRBJ2-2 and V is TRBV11-2, with 7 positions matching TRBD1. This TCR came from a human donor in good health (CMV status not recorded). Some clones in this sample may be carry-over from other donors' samples. CDR3 DNA sequence: TGTGCCAGCAGCCCTTGGACAGGCGACCTCCGCTTTAACACCGGGGAGCTGTTTTTT. It is translated as CASSPWTGDLRFNTGELFF.